This TCR beta chain was sequenced in a study of memory B cells and T cells in multiple sclerosis. After stimulus-free culture, autoproliferating CFSE-dim and non-proliferating CFSE-high T cells were sequenced separately. Pooled replicate wells came from around 5x10^7 CFSE-labeled PBMCs cultured approximately 7 days without stimulus. Using immunoSEQ multiplex PCR, the repertoire was profiled, and TCRdb retains in-frame clones only, with some absent. The sample yields under 50,000 clones, almost 85% seen once. On this clone itself: The antigen is undetermined.

Study results and caveats: Normalization was needed because clone-set size differences affected shared clonotype counts.

This CDR3 comprises 13 residues. Trimming at V came to 4 bases and at J to 3 bases, leaving 4 bases not matched to a gene. The germline gives CDR1 SQVTM, CDR2 ANQGSEA. The sequencing sample was made of PBMCs from blood kept in culture. The sequence was obtained from a human donor with multiple sclerosis. J is TRBJ2-7 and V is TRBV29-1; 9 nucleotides match TRBD1. The CDR3 is CSVVGQGIYEQYF. The CDR3 bases are TGCAGCGTTGTCGGACAGGGGATCTACGAGCAGTACTTC.